Listed below are T cell receptor beta chains from one sample, sequenced in a study of cytomegalovirus exposure and HLA in healthy donors. The protocol was immunoSEQ multiplex PCR, while the TCRdb copy is restricted to in-frame clones and leaves out a portion. The table has 95,000 to 150,000 clones, 85% to 90% seen once; the top ten hold 2% to 2.5%. Sequencing used PBMCs. Receptors originate from a woman between 25 and 40 years old in good health and CMV-seronegative. CDR3s include the opening cysteine and the closing phenylalanine or tryptophan. The order of the fields is CDR3 DNA, CDR3 protein, D gene, CDR3 length, clone size, J gene, V gene. The D gene is left open where the match is weak. Rows give clone size only sometimes, using once, few, many, or a class for an expanded clone.

CDR3nt: TGTGCCAGCAGCCAAGATCGGGAGGCTAGAGGCAATCAGCCCCAGCATTTT
CDR3aa: CASSQDREARGNQPQHF
d_gene: NA
len: 17
abundance: NA
j_gene: TRBJ1-5
v_gene: TRBV4-2

CDR3nt: TGTGCCAGTAGTATGGGACAGGGGTTGCACGAGCAGTACTTC
CDR3aa: CASSMGQGLHEQYF
d_gene: TRBD1
len: 14
abundance: NA
j_gene: TRBJ2-7
v_gene: TRBV19

CDR3nt: TGTGCCAGCAGTTACTCGCCCGGGAGTGATTCACCCCTCCACTTT
CDR3aa: CASSYSPGSDSPLHF
d_gene: NA
len: 15
abundance: NA
j_gene: TRBJ1-6
v_gene: TRBV6-6

CDR3nt: TGTGCCAGTAGTGGCGGACAGGGGGGAGCTCGCACAGATACGCAGTATTTT
CDR3aa: CASSGGQGGARTDTQYF
d_gene: TRBD1
len: 17
abundance: NA
j_gene: TRBJ2-3
v_gene: TRBV19

CDR3nt: TGTGCCAGCAGCTTGGAGGGGCGGGGGGGCAACGAGCAGTTCTTC
CDR3aa: CASSLEGRGGNEQFF
d_gene: TRBD2
len: 15
abundance: once
j_gene: TRBJ2-1
v_gene: TRBV5-6

CDR3nt: TGTGCCAGCAGCCAATCAGAGGCCTATGGCTACACCTTC
CDR3aa: CASSQSEAYGYTF
d_gene: NA
len: 13
abundance: NA
j_gene: TRBJ1-2
v_gene: TRBV5-4

CDR3nt: TGTGCCAGCAGCCAGAGGGTCAGCTCTGGAAACACCATATATTTT
CDR3aa: CASSQRVSSGNTIYF
d_gene: NA
len: 15
abundance: NA
j_gene: TRBJ1-3
v_gene: TRBV14

CDR3nt: TGTGCCTGGAGAAGGGGGGGGGAGGCCTATAATTCACCCCTCCACTTT
CDR3aa: CAWRRGGEAYNSPLHF
d_gene: NA
len: 16
abundance: NA
j_gene: TRBJ1-6
v_gene: TRBV30

CDR3nt: TGTGCCAGCAGCTTAGGGACAGCTAACTATGGCTACACCTTC
CDR3aa: CASSLGTANYGYTF
d_gene: NA
len: 14
abundance: NA
j_gene: TRBJ1-2
v_gene: TRBV11-2

CDR3nt: TGTGCCAGTAGTATGGGGTTGACAGTGAACACTGAAGCTTTCTTT
CDR3aa: CASSMGLTVNTEAFF
d_gene: NA
len: 15
abundance: NA
j_gene: TRBJ1-1
v_gene: TRBV19

CDR3nt: TGCGCCAGCAGCTTGGTTCCAACAGGGACAGATACGCAGTATTTT
CDR3aa: CASSLVPTGTDTQYF
d_gene: NA
len: 15
abundance: NA
j_gene: TRBJ2-3
v_gene: TRBV5-1

CDR3nt: TGTGCCAGCAGCTCCGGGGTTCGCTACAATGAGCAGTTCTTC
CDR3aa: CASSSGVRYNEQFF
d_gene: NA
len: 14
abundance: NA
j_gene: TRBJ2-1
v_gene: TRBV7-2

CDR3nt: TGTGCCAGCAGCGTCCACCCCAGCGGGGGGGCAGGGGAGACCCAGTACTTC
CDR3aa: CASSVHPSGGAGETQYF
d_gene: TRBD2
len: 17
abundance: NA
j_gene: TRBJ2-5
v_gene: TRBV9

CDR3nt: TGTGCCTGGAGTCCGGGACAGGGGCCCAATCAGCCCCAGCATTTT
CDR3aa: CAWSPGQGPNQPQHF
d_gene: TRBD1
len: 15
abundance: NA
j_gene: TRBJ1-5
v_gene: TRBV30

CDR3nt: TGTGCCAGCAGCCACGGACAGGGCTACACCTACGAGCAGTACTTC
CDR3aa: CASSHGQGYTYEQYF
d_gene: TRBD1
len: 15
abundance: NA
j_gene: TRBJ2-7
v_gene: TRBV6-5

CDR3nt: TGCGCCAGCAGCCGGGGGACCGGGACTAGCGGTGGCGATGAGCAGTTCTTC
CDR3aa: CASSRGTGTSGGDEQFF
d_gene: TRBD2
len: 17
abundance: NA
j_gene: TRBJ2-1
v_gene: TRBV4-1

CDR3nt: TGTGCCTGGAGTACAGGGGGCTCCTATAATTCACCCCTCCACTTT
CDR3aa: CAWSTGGSYNSPLHF
d_gene: TRBD1
len: 15
abundance: few
j_gene: TRBJ1-6
v_gene: TRBV30

CDR3nt: TGTGCCAGCAGCCGGGGACAGACCTATGGCTACACCTTC
CDR3aa: CASSRGQTYGYTF
d_gene: TRBD1
len: 13
abundance: NA
j_gene: TRBJ1-2
v_gene: TRBV6-5

CDR3nt: TGTGCCAGCAGCGTCCCGTGGCGGGGGGTATTTTCGGATGAGCAGTTCTTC
CDR3aa: CASSVPWRGVFSDEQFF
d_gene: TRBD2
len: 17
abundance: NA
j_gene: TRBJ2-1
v_gene: TRBV7-8

CDR3nt: TGTGCCAGCAGCGTAGCGGGGGGCTTCCAAGAGACCCAGTACTTC
CDR3aa: CASSVAGGFQETQYF
d_gene: TRBD2
len: 15
abundance: NA
j_gene: TRBJ2-5
v_gene: TRBV6-1

CDR3nt: TGTGCCAGCAGTAGGGAGGGGGATACGCAGTATTTT
CDR3aa: CASSREGDTQYF
d_gene: TRBD2
len: 12
abundance: NA
j_gene: TRBJ2-3
v_gene: TRBV6-5

CDR3nt: TGTGCCAGCAGTGAGCGGGGGGGCTACAATGAGCAGTTCTTC
CDR3aa: CASSERGGYNEQFF
d_gene: TRBD2
len: 14
abundance: few
j_gene: TRBJ2-1
v_gene: TRBV6-4

CDR3nt: TGCGCCAGCAGCTGGACAGGGTTGGACACCGGGGAGCTGTTTTTT
CDR3aa: CASSWTGLDTGELFF
d_gene: TRBD1
len: 15
abundance: once
j_gene: TRBJ2-2
v_gene: TRBV5-1

CDR3nt: TGTGCCAGCAGCAAAGCAAAGCAAGGGACTGTTCAAGCTTCCTACGAGCAGTACTTC
CDR3aa: CASSKAKQGTVQASYEQYF
d_gene: NA
len: 19
abundance: NA
j_gene: TRBJ2-7
v_gene: TRBV21-1

CDR3nt: TGTGCCAGCAGCTATAGCGGGGGGTATAGGCCAGATACGCAGTATTTT
CDR3aa: CASSYSGGYRPDTQYF
d_gene: TRBD2
len: 16
abundance: NA
j_gene: TRBJ2-3
v_gene: TRBV7-2

CDR3nt: TGTGCCACCAGCAGAGATGTCGGGACTAGCGGTTCCAGGGAGCTGTTTTTT
CDR3aa: CATSRDVGTSGSRELFF
d_gene: TRBD2
len: 17
abundance: NA
j_gene: TRBJ2-2
v_gene: TRBV15

CDR3nt: TGTGCCAGCAGCGGCCGCCTAGCGTACCAAGAGACCCAGTACTTC
CDR3aa: CASSGRLAYQETQYF
d_gene: NA
len: 15
abundance: NA
j_gene: TRBJ2-5
v_gene: TRBV7-2

CDR3nt: TGTGCCAGCACAGGGGGCGGAGGGAAAGCTTTCTTT
CDR3aa: CASTGGGGKAFF
d_gene: TRBD1
len: 12
abundance: once
j_gene: TRBJ1-1
v_gene: TRBV6-1

CDR3nt: TGTGCCAGCAGCAAAATCAGGGGGCCAAACTATGGCTACACCTTC
CDR3aa: CASSKIRGPNYGYTF
d_gene: TRBD1
len: 15
abundance: NA
j_gene: TRBJ1-2
v_gene: TRBV5-8

CDR3nt: TGTGCCAGCAGCTTGTTTCTAGCGGGGACCTACGAGCAGTACTTC
CDR3aa: CASSLFLAGTYEQYF
d_gene: TRBD2
len: 15
abundance: NA
j_gene: TRBJ2-7
v_gene: TRBV5-6

CDR3nt: TGTGCCAGCAGCTTTGGGAGCTCTCAGGCCCTAACTACGCAGTATTTT
CDR3aa: CASSFGSSQALTTQYF
d_gene: NA
len: 16
abundance: NA
j_gene: TRBJ2-3
v_gene: TRBV5-5

CDR3nt: TGTGCCACCAGCAGAGATTCTGGGGCAGGTAGGGTCTACGAGCAGTACTTC
CDR3aa: CATSRDSGAGRVYEQYF
d_gene: NA
len: 17
abundance: NA
j_gene: TRBJ2-7
v_gene: TRBV15

CDR3nt: TGTGCCAGCATTAAAGGGGGGACAGGGGGATATACGCAGTATTTT
CDR3aa: CASIKGGTGGYTQYF
d_gene: TRBD1
len: 15
abundance: NA
j_gene: TRBJ2-3
v_gene: TRBV7-9

CDR3nt: TGCAGCGTTGAAGAAAGGTGGGGACTCGCAGATACGCAGTATTTT
CDR3aa: CSVEERWGLADTQYF
d_gene: NA
len: 15
abundance: NA
j_gene: TRBJ2-3
v_gene: TRBV29-1

CDR3nt: TGCGCCAGCAGCCCTTCAACCGCCGGGGGGGCTTACGAGCAGTACTTC
CDR3aa: CASSPSTAGGAYEQYF
d_gene: TRBD2
len: 16
abundance: NA
j_gene: TRBJ2-7
v_gene: TRBV4-1

CDR3nt: TGTGCCTGGAGGCCGGGACAGGGATCCTATAATTCACCCCTCCACTTT
CDR3aa: CAWRPGQGSYNSPLHF
d_gene: TRBD1
len: 16
abundance: NA
j_gene: TRBJ1-6
v_gene: TRBV30

CDR3nt: TGTGCCAGCTCGCGGGGACAGGAAGGCTATGGCTACACCTTC
CDR3aa: CASSRGQEGYGYTF
d_gene: TRBD1
len: 14
abundance: NA
j_gene: TRBJ1-2
v_gene: TRBV18

CDR3nt: TGTGCCATCAGTGAGGGGGACAGGGCTAGCACAGATACGCAGTATTTT
CDR3aa: CAISEGDRASTDTQYF
d_gene: TRBD1
len: 16
abundance: NA
j_gene: TRBJ2-3
v_gene: TRBV10-3

CDR3nt: TGTGCCAGCAGCAAAGTCCGGGAGGTGACCCAGTACTTC
CDR3aa: CASSKVREVTQYF
d_gene: NA
len: 13
abundance: NA
j_gene: TRBJ2-5
v_gene: TRBV21-1

CDR3nt: TGTGCCAGCTCACTCTTAGGACAGGGACTGGCTGAAGCTTTCTTT
CDR3aa: CASSLLGQGLAEAFF
d_gene: TRBD1
len: 15
abundance: once
j_gene: TRBJ1-1
v_gene: TRBV18

CDR3nt: TGTGCCAGCAGGGACAGGGAGGGATTCTTC
CDR3aa: CASRDREGFF
d_gene: NA
len: 10
abundance: NA
j_gene: TRBJ2-1
v_gene: TRBV21-1

CDR3nt: TGTGCCAGCAGCGTGGGACAGAGCTCCTACAATGAGCAGTTCTTC
CDR3aa: CASSVGQSSYNEQFF
d_gene: TRBD1
len: 15
abundance: NA
j_gene: TRBJ2-1
v_gene: TRBV9

CDR3nt: TGCGCCAGCAGGTCCCAACTAGCGGGGGGGCTTACAGATACGCAGTATTTT
CDR3aa: CASRSQLAGGLTDTQYF
d_gene: TRBD2
len: 17
abundance: NA
j_gene: TRBJ2-3
v_gene: TRBV5-1

CDR3nt: TGTGCCACCAGTCTCAGGTCCGCCGGGGAGCTGTTTTTT
CDR3aa: CATSLRSAGELFF
d_gene: NA
len: 13
abundance: NA
j_gene: TRBJ2-2
v_gene: TRBV15

CDR3nt: TGTGCCAGCAGCCCCAGGGGGAGAACCACAGATACGCAGTATTTT
CDR3aa: CASSPRGRTTDTQYF
d_gene: TRBD1
len: 15
abundance: NA
j_gene: TRBJ2-3
v_gene: TRBV7-3